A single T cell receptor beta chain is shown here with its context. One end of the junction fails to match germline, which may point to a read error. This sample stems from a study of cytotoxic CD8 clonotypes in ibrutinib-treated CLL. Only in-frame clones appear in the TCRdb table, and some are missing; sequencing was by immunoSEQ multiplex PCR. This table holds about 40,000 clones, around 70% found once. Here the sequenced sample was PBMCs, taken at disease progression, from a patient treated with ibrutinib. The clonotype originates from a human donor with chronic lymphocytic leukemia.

CDR3 loop: CASSLALGKQETQYF. CDR3 nucleotide sequence: TGTGCTAGCAGCTTAGCTTTGGGAAAGCAAGAGACCCAGTACTTC. This chain joins TRBV7-7 and TRBJ2-5; D not certain. This CDR3 is built from 15 residues. CDR1 is SSHAT and CDR2 is FNYEAQ in the germline V gene (reference sequence).